This T cell receptor (beta chain) was obtained from a study of T cell responses to AZD1222 COVID-19 vaccine. Broader study findings: In the spike-specific TCR repertoire, nearly half reportedly target unmutated variant regions. Scientists sampled the repertoires only once the peak T cell response had passed.

This CDR3 has 13 residues. With 0 bases removed from V and 7 bases from J, the gap between germline ends came to 9 bases. CDR1 is KGHSH and CDR2 is LQKENI in the germline V gene. About this clone: Its antigen is currently unknown.

Libraries were prepared by immunoSEQ multiplex PCR; TCRdb keeps only in-frame clonotypes and omits some of them. The repertoire holds about 120,000 clones, with roughly 87% as singletons. Sequencing used peripheral blood, obtained on day 0 of AZD1222 vaccination. This receptor was identified in an adult in good health. The gene calls are TRBV18 and TRBJ1-2, with D unresolved. CDR3 protein: CASSPPWGGGYTF. The CDR3 DNA follows: TGTGCCAGCTCACCACCGTGGGGAGGTGGCTACACCTTC.